The clone carrying this TCR beta chain was recorded only once. Produced via immunoSEQ multiplex PCR; TCRdb's table is partial and in-frame only. This table has some 2.1 million clones, about 95% appearing once. CDR3 length: 12 amino acids. The germline V gene has CDR1 SGHKS and CDR2 YYEKEE (reference sequence). Deletions cut 3 bases from V and 7 bases from J, with 10 bases between. These data are taken from a study of shared clonotypes between healthy human individuals. CD8 cells classed as naive were CD45RO-negative and positively selected for CCR7, excluding terminally differentiated effector memory CD45RA+ cells.

Sequencing input: naive CD8+ T cells sorted from blood. This receptor was identified in a man between 18 and 35 years old in good health. V usage is TRBV5-5 and J usage is TRBJ1-1; perhaps TRBD1 as D (6 bases). CDR3 nucleotide sequence: TGTGCCAGCAGCTCTGAGGGGGGTGAAGCTTTCTTT. This encodes CASSSEGGEAFF.